This TCR beta chain was captured by sequencing in a study of T-cell reconstitution after alpha-beta-depleted transplantation in children. Preparing the TCRbeta library involved the use of unique molecular identifiers. A single record per CDR3 protein comes from TCRdb applying MiXCR to the PCR reads. Seen here are approximately 640,000 distinct CDR3 sequences, roughly 17% observed once, and the top ten hold 1.1%. In germline, CDR1 is MNHEY, CDR2 SMNVEV (reference sequence). V lost 6 bases, J lost 5 bases, and 8 bases stayed unmatched. CDR3 length: 15 residues. The rearrangement links TRBV27 to TRBJ1-4, with 8 bases matching TRBD1. The sequences come from PBMCs from the stem cell graft donor, collected from the stem cell graft. The TCR originated in a human donor who donated a stem cell graft to a child with acute myeloid leukemia. CDR3 nucleotides: TGTGCCAGCAGGGATACAGGGGGGATGAATGAAAAACTGTTTTTT. It encodes CASRDTGGMNEKLFF.